Detailed here is one TCR beta chain. Its target is not known. The data derive from a study of cytomegalovirus exposure and HLA in healthy donors. Study outcomes and limitations: A few CMV-associated chains were confirmed in vitro to be specific for CMV antigens. TCR sequences were mostly rare, though some public TCRs occurred in many donors.

This CDR3 spans 13 amino acids. Trimming removed 7 bases from V and 5 bases from J; junction bases left unmatched: 8. The germline V gene encodes CDR1 MDHEN and CDR2 SYDVKM. Sequencing used immunoSEQ multiplex PCR; TCRdb keeps in-frame clones, though not all of them. This table has about 260,000 clones, about 92% appearing once. The specimen was PBMCs. This receptor was obtained from a woman in her twenties or thirties in good health and CMV-seronegative. The chain uses TRBV28 and TRBJ2-7; 7 nucleotides align to TRBD2. The CDR3 DNA follows: TGTGCCAGCACCTTCGGGAGGAATCACGAGCAGTACTTC. This encodes CASTFGRNHEQYF.